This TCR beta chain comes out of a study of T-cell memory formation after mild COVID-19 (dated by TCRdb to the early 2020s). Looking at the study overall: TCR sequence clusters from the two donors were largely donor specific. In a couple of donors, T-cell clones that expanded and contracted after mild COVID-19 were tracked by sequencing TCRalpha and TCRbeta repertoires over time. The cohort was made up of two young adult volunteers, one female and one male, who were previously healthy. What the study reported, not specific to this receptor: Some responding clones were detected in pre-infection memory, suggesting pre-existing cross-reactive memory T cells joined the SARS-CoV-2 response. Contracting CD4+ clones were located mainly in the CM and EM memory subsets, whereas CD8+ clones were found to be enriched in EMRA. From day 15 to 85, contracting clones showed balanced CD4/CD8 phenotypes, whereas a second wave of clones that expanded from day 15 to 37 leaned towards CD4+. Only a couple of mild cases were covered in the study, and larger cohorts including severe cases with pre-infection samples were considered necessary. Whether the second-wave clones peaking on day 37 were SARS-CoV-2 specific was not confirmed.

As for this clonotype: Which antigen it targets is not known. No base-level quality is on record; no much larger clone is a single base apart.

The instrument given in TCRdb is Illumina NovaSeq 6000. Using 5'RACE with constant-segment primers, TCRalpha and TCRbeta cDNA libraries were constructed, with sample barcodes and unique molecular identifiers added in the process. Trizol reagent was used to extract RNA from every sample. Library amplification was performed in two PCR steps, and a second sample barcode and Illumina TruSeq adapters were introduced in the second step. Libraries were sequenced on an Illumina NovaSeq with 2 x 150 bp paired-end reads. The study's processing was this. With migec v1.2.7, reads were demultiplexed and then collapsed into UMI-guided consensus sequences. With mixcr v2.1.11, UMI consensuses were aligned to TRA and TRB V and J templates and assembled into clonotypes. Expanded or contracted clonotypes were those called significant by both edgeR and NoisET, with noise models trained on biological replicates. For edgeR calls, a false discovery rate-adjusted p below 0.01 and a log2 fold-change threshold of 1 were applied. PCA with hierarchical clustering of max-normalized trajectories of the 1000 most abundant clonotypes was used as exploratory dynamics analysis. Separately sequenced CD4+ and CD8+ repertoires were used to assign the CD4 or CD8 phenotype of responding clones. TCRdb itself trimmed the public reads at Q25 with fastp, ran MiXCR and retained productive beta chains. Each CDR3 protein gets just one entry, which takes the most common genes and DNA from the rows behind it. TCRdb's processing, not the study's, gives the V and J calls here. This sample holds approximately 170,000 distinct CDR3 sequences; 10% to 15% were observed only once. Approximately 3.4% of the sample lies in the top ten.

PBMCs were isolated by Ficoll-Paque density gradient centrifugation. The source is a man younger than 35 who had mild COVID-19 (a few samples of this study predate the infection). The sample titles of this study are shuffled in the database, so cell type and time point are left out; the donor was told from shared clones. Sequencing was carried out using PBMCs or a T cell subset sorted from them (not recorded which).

The CDR3 protein is CSAVRGPGTQYF. The nucleotide sequence reads as follows: TGCAGTGCTGTCCGAGGTCCCGGTACGCAGTATTTT. The chain couples TRBV20-1 to TRBJ2-3, with the D segment identity uncertain. The CDR3 measures 12 amino acids from cysteine to phenylalanine. The entry retains the CDR3 DNA only, 36 bases that are in frame from base 1. V gives up 5 bases and J gives up 8 bases, and the segment between their germline ends measures 14 bases. CDR1 and CDR2, per the germline V gene (reference sequence), are DFQATT and SNEGSKA.